These T cell receptor beta chains were read from a single sample in a study of breast tumors, draining lymph nodes, adjacent tissues. A single record per CDR3 protein comes from TCRdb applying MiXCR to the multiplex PCR reads. The repertoire has 150,000 to 200,000 distinct CDR3 sequences, 30% to 35% of them found once; the top ten carry around 4.5%. Sequencing was done on a sample of axillary lymph node tissue. These receptors were collected from a female donor with breast cancer. Some clones in this sample may be carry-over from other donors' samples. Both conserved end residues are trimmed from each CDR3. D genes are given only for firm matches. Only part of the rows carry a size: once, few, many, or a class if the clone is expanded.

clone_size	d_call	v_call	j_call	cdr3_aa
many	.	TRBV7-3	TRBJ2-1	ASSELDEQF
many	TRBD1	TRBV5-5	TRBJ1-6	ASSWGTGQNSPLH
.	.	TRBV5-4	TRBJ1-2	ASGLDPYGYT
many	.	TRBV2	TRBJ1-2	ASSRQDGGYT
.	.	TRBV6-5	TRBJ2-7	ASSTSGVGGPLEQY
many	.	TRBV19	TRBJ1-2	ASSIGGVGGT
.	TRBD2	TRBV5-5	TRBJ2-2	ASGLAVSTGELF
.	TRBD1	TRBV12-5	TRBJ1-3	ASGTDRVGYGYTIY
many	.	TRBV19	TRBJ2-6	ASSIWDSGANVLT
many	.	TRBV5-6	TRBJ1-2	ASSMDRRHLTNYGYT
many	.	TRBV27	TRBJ2-7	ASSLGVGAVEQY
many	.	TRBV12-3/TRBV12-4	TRBJ2-1	ASSLAGRTFDEQF
.	.	TRBV6-1	TRBJ2-7	ASGLLELYEQY
many	.	TRBV5-5	TRBJ1-2	ASSLSPGTGIDYGYT
many	TRBD1	TRBV5-1	TRBJ1-2	ASSQDRVNYGYT
.	.	TRBV6-5	TRBJ2-2	ASSPHGGELF
many	.	TRBV9	TRBJ1-3	ASSSANTIY
many	.	TRBV14	TRBJ2-1	ASSHPGPPGNEQF
.	.	TRBV27	TRBJ2-7	ASSFLGVFSYEQY
many	.	TRBV11-3	TRBJ2-7	ASSLPPSEGEQY
many	TRBD1	TRBV7-9	TRBJ2-7	ASSPRTGRSYEQY
many	TRBD2	TRBV29-1	TRBJ2-2	SAEKAGGPYTGELF
many	TRBD1	TRBV6-2/TRBV6-3	TRBJ1-5	ASAIQGKGQPQH
.	TRBD1	TRBV19	TRBJ1-2	ASSRGQGHRGYT
many	.	TRBV12-5	TRBJ1-2	ASGLPPSPGPGNYGYT
many	.	TRBV20-1	TRBJ1-2	SAPTGSIYGYT
.	.	TRBV12-3/TRBV12-4	TRBJ1-3	ASSYRSSGNTIY
many	.	TRBV7-9	TRBJ1-2	ASSSSTGLYGYT
many	.	TRBV20-1	TRBJ2-7	SARDGYLQY
many	.	TRBV5-1	TRBJ2-7	ASSRRREGGENEQY
few	.	TRBV6-5	TRBJ2-2	ASSHSVGAGELF
many	.	TRBV5-8	TRBJ1-4	ASSLGPEATNEKLF
many	.	TRBV6-5	TRBJ1-2	ASSLGGSYGYT
many	TRBD1	TRBV7-9	TRBJ1-4	ASSLSQGAQPNEKLF
.	TRBD1	TRBV15	TRBJ2-3	ATSRDWSYRGVKDTQY
.	.	TRBV12-3/TRBV12-4	TRBJ2-2	ASSGVQGQITGELF